Sequencing of this T cell receptor beta chain was carried out in a study of blood T cell repertoires in COVID-19. Profiling relied on immunoSEQ multiplex PCR, and the TCRdb table lists in-frame clones only, not all of them. The sample includes fewer than 120,000 clones, about three quarters seen only once; the top ten take 16%. Sequenced sample: peripheral blood. This clonotype originated in a woman of 80 years or more with active or convalescent COVID-19.

CDR3 coding DNA: TGTGCCAGCAGTCTTGAGCCCGGACAGAGCAATGAGCAGTTCTTC. This encodes CASSLEPGQSNEQFF. The genes are TRBV2 and TRBJ2-1; D perhaps matches TRBD1 (6 bases). Trimming removed 5 bases from V and 6 bases from J, with 17 bases in between. Germline values: CDR1 SNHLY, CDR2 FYNNEI. There are 15 residues in the CDR3.